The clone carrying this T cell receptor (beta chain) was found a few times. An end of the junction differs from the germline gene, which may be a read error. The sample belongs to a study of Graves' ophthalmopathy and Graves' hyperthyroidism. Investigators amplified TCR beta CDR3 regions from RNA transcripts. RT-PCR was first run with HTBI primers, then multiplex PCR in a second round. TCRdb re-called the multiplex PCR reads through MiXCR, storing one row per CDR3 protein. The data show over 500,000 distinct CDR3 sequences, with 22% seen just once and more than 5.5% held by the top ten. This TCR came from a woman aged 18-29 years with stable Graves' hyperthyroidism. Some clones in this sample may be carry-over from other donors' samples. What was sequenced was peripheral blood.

CDR3 sequence: CASSARGGTEALF. The CDR3 DNA reads TGTGCCAGCAGCGCTCGGGGGGGCACTGAAGCTCTCTTT. The chain uses TRBV28 and TRBJ1-1, with a weak D call TRBD1 (6 bases). The CDR3 is 13 residues long. Germline values: CDR1 MDHEN, CDR2 SYDVKM.